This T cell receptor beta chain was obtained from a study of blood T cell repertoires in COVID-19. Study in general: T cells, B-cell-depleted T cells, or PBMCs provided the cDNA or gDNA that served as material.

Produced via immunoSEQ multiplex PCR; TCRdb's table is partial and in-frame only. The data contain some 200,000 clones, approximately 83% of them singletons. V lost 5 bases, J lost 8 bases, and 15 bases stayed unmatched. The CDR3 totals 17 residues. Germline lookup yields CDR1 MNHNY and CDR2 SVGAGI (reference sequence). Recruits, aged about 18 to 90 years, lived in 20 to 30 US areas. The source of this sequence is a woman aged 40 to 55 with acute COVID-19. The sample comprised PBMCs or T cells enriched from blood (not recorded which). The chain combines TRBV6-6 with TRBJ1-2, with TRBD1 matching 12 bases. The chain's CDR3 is CASSPTQTGTGGQGYTF. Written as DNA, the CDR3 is TGTGCCAGCAGTCCTACACAGACCGGGACAGGGGGCCAGGGCTACACCTTC.